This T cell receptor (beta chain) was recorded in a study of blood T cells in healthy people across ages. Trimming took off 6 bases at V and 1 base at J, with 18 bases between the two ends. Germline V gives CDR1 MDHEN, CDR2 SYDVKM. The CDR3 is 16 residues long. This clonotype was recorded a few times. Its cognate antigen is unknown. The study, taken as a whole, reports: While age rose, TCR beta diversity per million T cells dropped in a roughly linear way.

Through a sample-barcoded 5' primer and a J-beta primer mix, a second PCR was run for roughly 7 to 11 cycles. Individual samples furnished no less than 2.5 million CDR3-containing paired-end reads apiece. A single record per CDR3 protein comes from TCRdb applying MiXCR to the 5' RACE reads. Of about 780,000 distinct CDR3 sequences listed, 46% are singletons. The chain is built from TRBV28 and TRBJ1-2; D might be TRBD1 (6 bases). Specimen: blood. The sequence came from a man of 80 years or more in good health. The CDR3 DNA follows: TGTGCCAGCAGCCCCCCCCGGGGGGCCGGTAACTATGGCTACACCTTC. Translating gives CASSPPRGAGNYGYTF.